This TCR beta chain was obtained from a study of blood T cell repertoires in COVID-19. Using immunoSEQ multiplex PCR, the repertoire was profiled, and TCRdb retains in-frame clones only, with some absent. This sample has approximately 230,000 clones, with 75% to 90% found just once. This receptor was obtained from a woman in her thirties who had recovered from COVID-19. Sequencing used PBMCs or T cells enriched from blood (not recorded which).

The CDR3 is CASSISEGVKAEAFF. The CDR3 DNA sequence: TGTGCCAGTAGTATATCTGAGGGGGTGAAGGCTGAAGCTTTCTTT. The chain employs TRBV19 and TRBJ1-1, with D maybe TRBD1 (6 bases). Germline-derived CDR1 and CDR2 are LNHDA and SQIVND (reference sequence). V was trimmed by 2 bases and J by 6 bases, leaving 16 bases between them. The CDR3 totals 15 residues.